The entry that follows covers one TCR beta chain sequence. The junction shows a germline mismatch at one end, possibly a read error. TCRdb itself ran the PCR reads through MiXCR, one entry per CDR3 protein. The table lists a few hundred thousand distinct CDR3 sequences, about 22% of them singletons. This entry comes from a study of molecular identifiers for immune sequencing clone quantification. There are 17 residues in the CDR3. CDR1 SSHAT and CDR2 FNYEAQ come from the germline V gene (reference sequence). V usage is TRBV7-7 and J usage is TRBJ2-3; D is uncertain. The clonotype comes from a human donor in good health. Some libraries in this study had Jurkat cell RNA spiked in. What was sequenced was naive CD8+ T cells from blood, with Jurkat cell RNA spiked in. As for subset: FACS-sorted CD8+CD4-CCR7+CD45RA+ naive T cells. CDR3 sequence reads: CASSLSPGSIFTDTQYF. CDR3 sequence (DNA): TGTGCTAGCAGCTTATCGCCCGGGTCGATTTTCACAGATACGCAGTATTTT.